Following are 15 T cell receptor beta chains from one sample sequenced in a study of blood T cells in healthy people across ages. For the second PCR, which ran for roughly 6 to 11 cycles, a sample-barcoded 5' primer and a J-beta primer mix were used. TCRdb used MiXCR to reprocess the 5' RACE reads, holding one entry per CDR3 protein. The repertoire consists of 1.5 million to 2 million distinct CDR3 sequences, with about 50% occurring once and the leading ten covering about 2.1%. Sequencing was carried out using blood. The source of these receptors is a woman aged 40 to 55 in good health.

The J gene is TRBJ1-5, the V gene TRBV20-1; maybe TRBD1 (5 bases). V was pared by 6 bases and J by 2 bases, with 11 bases between. The CDR3 totals 13 residues. Germline V CDR1 and CDR2: DFQATT, SNEGSKA (reference sequence). The CDR3 loop reads CSAYRDGNQPQHF. The DNA for the CDR3 is TGCAGTGCCTACCGGGACGGCAATCAGCCCCAGCATTTT.

This chain links TRBV6-5 with TRBJ1-2; TRBD1 agrees at 7 bases. The CDR3 runs 14 residues. Losses at the gene ends were 6 bases for V and 3 bases for J; bases not matched to a gene: 7. CDR1 MNHEY and CDR2 SVGAGI come from the germline V gene. CDR3 protein: CASSNRGFDYGYTF. In DNA, the CDR3 is TGTGCCAGCAGCAACAGGGGTTTTGACTATGGCTACACCTTC.

In its sample, this clonotype was seen a few times. V usage is TRBV5-1 and J usage is TRBJ2-7; D might be TRBD1 (6 bases). Germline V CDR1 and CDR2: SGHRS, YFSETQ. The CDR3 sequence is 19 residues long. V lost 2 bases and J lost 2, with 26 bases in between. The CDR3 DNA is TGCGCCAGCAGCTTTTGGGCCCGACCAACGACAGGTCATACCTACGAGCAGTACTTC. Translation gives CASSFWARPTTGHTYEQYF.

The J gene is TRBJ1-5, the V gene TRBV10-3; TRBD1 agrees at 8 bases. The germline gives CDR1 ENHRY, CDR2 SYGVKD. This CDR3 is built from 15 residues. Losses at the gene ends were 3 bases for V and 11 bases for J; bases not matched to a gene: 12. The CDR3 reads CAISDGTGLGGAQHF. For the CDR3, the DNA is TGTGCCATCAGTGATGGGACAGGACTTGGAGGGGCCCAGCATTTT.

In the case of this clonotype: The junction shows a germline mismatch at one end, possibly a read error. The rearrangement links TRBV15 to TRBJ2-5; no reliable D call. This CDR3 contains 12 residues. Germline values: CDR1 LNHNV, CDR2 YYDKDF (reference sequence). The CDR3 DNA follows: TGTACCACCAGCGAAGGTTTAGAGACCCAGTACTTC. Encoded protein: CTTSEGLETQYF.

There are a few counts of this clonotype. The V call is TRBV5-8, the J call TRBJ2-3; D is unresolved. Looked up from germline, CDR1 is SGHTS and CDR2 is YDEGEE. CDR3 length equals 12 residues. V was trimmed by 2 bases and J by 6 bases, leaving 7 bases between them. The CDR3 reads CASSFQEDTQYF. CDR3 nucleotide sequence: TGTGCCAGCAGCTTTCAGGAGGATACGCAGTATTTT.

The genes are TRBV10-3 and TRBJ2-3; TRBD1 matches at 7 bases. CDR1 and CDR2 from the germline V gene are ENHRY and SYGVKD. The CDR3 has 13 residues. The V segment lost 7 bases and the J segment 3 bases; nucleotides outside the gene matches: 4. In DNA form, the CDR3 reads TGTGCCATCAAGCAGGGGGAGACAGATACGCAGTATTTT. Translated: CAIKQGETDTQYF.

The chain couples TRBV20-1 to TRBJ2-5, with D tentatively TRBD1 (6 bases). With the DNA end fitting TRBJ2-7 better, the J assignment may be wrong. The CDR3 is 13 residues long. Germline CDR1 and CDR2: DFQATT and SNEGSKA (reference sequence). The CDR3 nucleotides read TGCAGTGCTGTCCGGGACATTTACTACGAGCAGTACTTC. Encoded protein: CSAVRDIYYEQYF.

This clonotype has only a few counts. The chain uses TRBV24-1 and TRBJ2-5, with 10 bases lining up with TRBD2. J was trimmed by 2 bases and V by 2 bases; bases with no gene match: 7. Germline V CDR1 and CDR2: KGHDR, SFDVKD. This CDR3 has 17 residues. CDR3 sequence: CATSDSQRGGGQETQYF. CDR3 DNA: TGTGCCACCAGTGATTCGCAGCGGGGGGGTGGACAAGAGACCCAGTACTTC.

This rearrangement joins TRBV2 to TRBJ2-1; 7 positions match TRBD1. The germline gives CDR1 SNHLY, CDR2 FYNNEI. The trim removed 8 bases at V and 6 bases at J, leaving 7 bases unmatched. The CDR3 totals 13 residues. DNA of the CDR3: TGTGCCAGCGGGACAGCTCGGGGCAATGAGCAGTTCTTC. It encodes CASGTARGNEQFF.

The gene calls are TRBV29-1 and TRBJ2-3, with 7 bases identical to TRBD1. Trimming took 4 bases from V and 0 from J; bases not matched to a gene: 4. Germline assignment: CDR1 SQVTM and CDR2 ANQGSEA. The CDR3 covers 14 residues. The CDR3 sequence is CSVGWDRSTDTQYF. The CDR3 bases are TGCAGCGTTGGTTGGGACAGAAGCACAGATACGCAGTATTTT.

The chain links TRBV20-1 to TRBJ2-1, with 14 nucleotides matching TRBD2. The CDR3 spans 15 residues. Germline loops: CDR1 DFQATT, CDR2 SNEGSKA (reference sequence). V dropped 3 bases and J dropped 8; count of bases not matched to a gene: 6. The CDR3, as DNA: TGCAGTGCTAGCCGACTAGCGGGGGGGCAGGATGAGCAGTTCTTC. This codes for CSASRLAGGQDEQFF.

This chain links TRBV20-1 with TRBJ2-1, with TRBD2 identical over 10 bases. CDR1 and CDR2 (germline): DFQATT, SNEGSKA (reference sequence). Germline trimming cut 5 bases from V and 4 bases from J; bases unmatched to any gene: 11. The CDR3 extends over 16 amino acids. The CDR3 DNA sequence: TGCAGTGCTGATCGACTAGCGGGCGGGATATACAATGAGCAGTTCTTC. It translates to CSADRLAGGIYNEQFF.

This clonotype has only one observation. The V gene is TRBV7-2, the J gene TRBJ2-4, with D unresolved. TRBJ2-5 matches the DNA end more closely, so the J call is doubtful. The germline CDR1 and CDR2 sequences are SGHTA and FQGNSA. CDR3 length equals 13 residues. CDR3 sequence (DNA): TGTGCCAGCAGCAAAGGACCAGCGGAGACCCAGTACTTC. It is translated as CASSKGPAETQYF.

The chain couples TRBV7-9 to TRBJ2-7; D is possibly TRBD1 (6 bases). Germline V gene sequence: CDR1 SEHNR, CDR2 FQNEAQ (reference sequence). This CDR3 is 14 amino acids long. The V end was cut by 5 bases, the J end by 0 bases, with 11 bases between. As DNA, the CDR3 is TGTGCCAGCAGCACTGACAGGAGCTCCTACGAGCAGTACTTC. It yields the protein CASSTDRSSYEQYF.